What follows is one T cell receptor (beta chain) and its context. The CDR3 is made up of 16 amino acids. The sample originates from a study of blood T cell repertoires in COVID-19. Sequencing used immunoSEQ multiplex PCR; TCRdb keeps in-frame clones, though not all of them. Of 70,000 or so clones listed, around 80% are singletons. Input material: peripheral blood. The V gene is TRBV7-5, the J gene TRBJ2-7; no check of the table's D call, TRBD1, against the DNA was made. TRBV7-5 is tagged as a pseudogene. The TCR was taken from a woman aged 80 or over with acute or convalescent COVID-19. The CDR3 region has the DNA TGTGCCAGAAGCGCCGGGGTCGGACAGGGGGACCACGAGCAGTACTTC. Protein: CARSAGVGQGDHEQYF.